The 20 T cell receptor beta chains presented below share a single source sample, sequenced in a study of Ad26.COV2.S vaccination and SARS-CoV-2 variants. This table comes from immunoSEQ multiplex PCR, and its TCRdb copy is limited to in-frame clones, with some not included. The data hold some 420,000 clones, with approximately 88% observed a single time. As for treatment: roughly 20 received Ad26.COV2.S at low or high dose, single or two shots; several received placebo; per-sample allocation not given. Day 63 after the first injection of vaccine or placebo was the sampling time. The sample was peripheral blood, taken in a trial of Ad26.COV2.S vaccine versus placebo. Receptor source: a person aged 18 to 59 who received the Ad26.COV2.S COVID-19 vaccine or a placebo.

This clone appeared once. CDR3 coding DNA: TGTGCCACCAGCGGCCGGGACAGGGGGATCCATCATGAAAAACTGTTTTTT. Protein sequence: CATSGRDRGIHHEKLFF. V and J are TRBV15 and TRBJ1-4; 11 positions agree with TRBD1. This CDR3 region has 17 residues. J was trimmed by 6 bases and V by 5 bases; bases with no gene match: 11. Germline-derived CDR1 and CDR2 are LNHNV and YYDKDF (reference sequence).

This chain uses TRBV4-2 with TRBJ1-5; 7 bases agree with TRBD1. The germline V gene has CDR1 LGHNA and CDR2 YNFKEQ. The trim removed 0 bases at V and 2 bases at J, leaving 4 bases unmatched. The CDR3 runs 16 residues. The CDR3 DNA follows: TGTGCCAGCAGCCAAGAACAGACAGGGCGCAATCAGCCCCAGCATTTT. Translation gives CASSQEQTGRNQPQHF.

The chain is built from TRBV5-5 and TRBJ2-7; TRBD1 aligns across 8 bases. V dropped 4 bases and J dropped 5; count of bases not matched to a gene: 8. Germline V gives CDR1 SGHKS, CDR2 YYEKEE (reference sequence). This CDR3 has 14 amino acids. Written as DNA, the CDR3 is TGTGCCAGCAGCACAGGACAGGGATTCGACGAGCAGTACTTC. Its translation: CASSTGQGFDEQYF. The full variable domain, with the rest looked up from reference TRBV5-5 and TRBJ2-7, is DAGVTQSPTHLIKTRGQQVTLRCSPISGHKSVSWYQQVLGQGPQFIFQYYEKEERGRGNFPDRFSARQFPNYSSELNVNALLLGDSALYLCASSTGQGFDEQYFGPGTRLTVT.

A note on this clone: One end of the junction fails to match germline, which may point to a read error. The chain combines TRBV19 with TRBJ2-1; tentative D call: TRBD1 (6 bases). CDR3 size: 13 residues. Germline loops: CDR1 LNHDA, CDR2 SQIVND (reference sequence). This chain's CDR3 is CATKEGEYTEQFF. CDR3 in DNA: TGTGCCACCAAAGAGGGGGAGTACACTGAGCAGTTCTTC.

V gene TRBV5-4 combines with J gene TRBJ2-1; perhaps TRBD2 as D (5 bases). Germline V gene sequence: CDR1 SGHNT, CDR2 YYREEE (reference sequence). CDR3 length equals 15 residues. V dropped 3 bases and J dropped 6 bases, with 16 bases sitting between them. The CDR3 bases are TGTGCCAGCAGCTCTCCACCCGACCGGGGCAATGAGCAGTTCTTC. The encoded protein is CASSSPPDRGNEQFF.

CDR3 region: CASSFDGQGDNSPLHF. The CDR3 nucleotides are TGTGCCAGCAGTTTCGATGGACAGGGGGATAATTCACCCCTCCACTTT. V usage is TRBV6-5 and J usage is TRBJ1-6; 10 bases are a match to TRBD1. Germline trimming cut 4 bases from V and 5 bases from J; bases unmatched to any gene: 5. The CDR3 runs to 16 residues. Looked up from germline, CDR1 is MNHEY and CDR2 is SVGAGI.

This clone was recorded only once. The chain links TRBV7-9 to TRBJ2-5; a possible D gene is TRBD1 (5 bases). Germline CDR1 is SEHNR and CDR2 is FQNEAQ (reference sequence). This CDR3 region has 15 residues. The V and J ends lost 3 bases and 5 bases respectively, with 16 bases between them. CDR3 DNA: TGTGCCAGCAGCTTTGGGGCACCAGTAGTGGAGACCCAGTACTTC. It specifies CASSFGAPVVETQYF.

The chain is built from TRBV5-4 and TRBJ2-7, with D maybe TRBD2 (6 bases). The V end lost 4 bases, the J end lost 3 bases, and 17 bases lay between the germline ends. The CDR3 extends over 15 amino acids. The germline CDR1 and CDR2 sequences are SGHNT and YYREEE (reference sequence). This chain's CDR3 is CASSPPLASGYEQYF. As DNA, the CDR3 is TGTGCCAGCAGCCCACCTCTAGCGTCCGGCTACGAGCAGTACTTC.

This chain uses TRBV11-2 with TRBJ1-4; a weak D match, TRBD1 (5 bases). Between the trimmed V and J ends, which lost 5 bases and 4 bases, there was a span of 17 bases. This CDR3 spans 16 amino acids. Germline lookup yields CDR1 SGHAT and CDR2 FQNNGV. DNA for the CDR3: TGTGCCAGCAGCGGGGTGGGGCAGGATCGTAATGAAAAACTGTTTTTT. It translates to CASSGVGQDRNEKLFF.

The CDR3 reads CASSPPRGHRSYWNQPQHF. As DNA, the CDR3 is TGTGCCAGCAGTCCCCCCCGGGGACACCGTAGTTATTGGAATCAGCCCCAGCATTTT. The J gene is TRBJ1-5, the V gene TRBV28; the D gene is possibly TRBD1 (6 bases). Trimming took 5 bases from V and 4 from J, leaving 27 bases between them. The CDR3 extends over 19 amino acids. Germline-derived CDR1 and CDR2 are MDHEN and SYDVKM. Combining the CDR3 with reference TRBV28 and TRBJ1-5 gives the whole variable domain DVKVTQSSRYLVKRTGEKVFLECVQDMDHENMFWYRQDPGLGLRLIYFSYDVKMKEKGDIPEGYSVSREKKERFSLILESASTNQTSMYLCASSPPRGHRSYWNQPQHFGDGTRLSIL.

V and J are TRBV2 and TRBJ2-1, with 7 bases that match TRBD1. Germline V gene data show CDR1 as SNHLY and CDR2 as FYNNEI. V lost 2 bases and J lost 0; bases outside the gene matches: 7. This CDR3 is built from 17 residues. The CDR3 coding sequence is TGTGCCAGCAGTGAAAGGGACAGACTTAGCTCCTACAATGAGCAGTTCTTC. Residues: CASSERDRLSSYNEQFF.

To note about this clone: An end of the junction does not agree with germline; a read error may underlie this. The V and J genes are TRBV4-1 and TRBJ1-3, with 8 bases identical to TRBD1. The CDR3 sequence is 16 residues long. Looked up from germline, CDR1 is MGHRA and CDR2 is YSYEKL. The CDR3 DNA reads TGCGCCAGCAACCAATTAGCAGGGGGCGTGGGACACACCATATATTTT. Amino acids: CASNQLAGGVGHTIYF.

The chain carries TRBV5-1 and TRBJ1-6; TRBD1 matches 7 bases. This CDR3 has 15 residues. The V and J ends lost 8 bases and 10 bases, in that order; junction bases with no gene match: 15. Germline values: CDR1 SGHRS, CDR2 YFSETQ. CDR3 sequence reads: CASRATGSGQSPLHF. The CDR3 bases are TGCGCCAGTCGGGCGACAGGGTCGGGGCAATCACCCCTCCACTTT.

This sequence joins TRBV5-1 and TRBJ1-4; a weak D match, TRBD1 (6 bases). V was trimmed by 2 bases and J by 12 bases, leaving 17 bases between them. Per the germline V gene, CDR1 is SGHRS and CDR2 is YFSETQ. This CDR3 is built from 14 residues. The CDR3 loop reads CASSFRRGPGELFF. The CDR3 coding sequence is TGCGCCAGCAGCTTCCGCAGGGGCCCCGGGGAACTGTTTTTT.

This chain links TRBV18 with TRBJ2-1, with D maybe TRBD1 (6 bases). The CDR3 is made up of 15 amino acids. V lost 3 bases and J 8 bases, leaving 17 bases between the germline ends. Per the germline V gene, CDR1 is KGHSH and CDR2 is LQKENI. As DNA, the CDR3 is TGTGCCAGCTCACCTGGGGCAGGGGCCTTCGATGAGCAGTTCTTC. Translated: CASSPGAGAFDEQFF.

The V call is TRBV30, the J call TRBJ1-6, with a tentative D call TRBD1 (6 bases). Between the trimmed V and J ends, which lost 0 bases and 10 bases, there was a span of 13 bases. The germline V gene encodes CDR1 GTSNPN and CDR2 SVGIG (reference sequence). The length of the CDR3 is 14 residues. CDR3 in amino acids: CAWSVTGGGSPLHF. CDR3 nucleotides: TGTGCCTGGAGTGTAACTGGGGGCGGCTCACCCCTCCACTTT.

The gene calls are TRBV11-2 and TRBJ2-2; no firm D call. Germline values: CDR1 SGHAT, CDR2 FQNNGV. V lost 0 bases and J lost 1, with 3 bases in between. The CDR3 is 14 amino acids. The CDR3, as DNA: TGTGCCAGCAGCTTAGACTTGAACACCGGGGAGCTGTTTTTT. This encodes CASSLDLNTGELFF.

This clone was seen once. V is TRBV30 and J is TRBJ2-3, with 8 bases fitting TRBD2. The CDR3 is 13 amino acids. CDR1 is GTSNPN and CDR2 is SVGIG in the germline V gene (reference sequence). The trim removed 6 bases at V and 3 bases at J, leaving 5 bases unmatched. The CDR3 here is CACQRGTTDTQYF. CDR3 nucleotide sequence: TGTGCCTGCCAGCGGGGGACTACAGATACGCAGTATTTT.

The V and J genes are TRBV6-5 and TRBJ2-3, with a weak D call TRBD2 (5 bases). CDR3 length: 14 residues. V lost 0 bases and J lost 5, with 9 bases in between. Germline assignment: CDR1 MNHEY and CDR2 SVGAGI. The CDR3 protein is CASSYSGREDTQYF. In DNA, the CDR3 is TGTGCCAGCAGTTACTCAGGACGGGAAGATACGCAGTATTTT.

This chain uses TRBV5-4 with TRBJ1-3; TRBD1 agrees at 9 bases. V lost 0 bases, J lost 4 bases, and 8 bases stayed unmatched. This CDR3 contains 17 residues. Germline-derived CDR1 and CDR2 are SGHNT and YYREEE (reference sequence). CDR3 in amino acids: CASSLGPGQGYGNTIYF. The CDR3 nucleotides are TGTGCCAGCAGCTTGGGGCCGGGACAGGGCTACGGAAACACCATATATTTT.